What follows are 3 T cell receptor beta chains derived from one specimen sequenced in a study of T-cell reconstitution after alpha-beta-depleted transplantation in children. The TCRbeta library incorporated unique molecular identifiers. TCRdb analysed the PCR reads with MiXCR anew, one entry per CDR3 protein. Seen here are some 520,000 distinct CDR3 sequences, about 33% observed once, and the top ten hold around 2.4%. The starting material was PBMCs from the stem cell graft donor, obtained from the stem cell graft. The origin of the receptors is a human donor who donated a stem cell graft to a child with aplastic anemia.

This sequence joins TRBV6-1 and TRBJ1-1; 7 bases are shared with TRBD1. From germline, CDR1 is MNHNS and CDR2 SASEGT. Unmatched junction bases numbered 9, after V lost 6 bases and J lost 5 bases. The CDR3 extends over 14 amino acids. CDR3 residues: CASRSQGGRTEAFF. The DNA for the CDR3 is TGTGCCAGCAGATCCCAGGGGGGCCGTACTGAAGCTTTCTTT.

The V call is TRBV5-8, the J call TRBJ2-2; perhaps TRBD2 as D (5 bases). V was trimmed by 0 bases and J by 1 base, leaving 13 bases between them. The CDR3 is made up of 17 amino acids. Germline V gives CDR1 SGHTS, CDR2 YDEGEE. CDR3 nucleotide sequence: TGTGCCAGCAGCTTGGCCTTGGGGAGTTTGAACACCGGGGAGCTGTTTTTT. The encoded protein is CASSLALGSLNTGELFF.

Only a few counts were recorded for this clonotype. The J gene is TRBJ2-1, the V gene TRBV5-1, with 8 bases lining up with TRBD2. The trim removed 3 bases at V and 4 bases at J, leaving 9 bases unmatched. Germline lookup yields CDR1 SGHRS and CDR2 YFSETQ. This CDR3 spans 16 amino acids. CDR3: CASSSSGLGGYNEQFF. CDR3 nucleotide sequence: TGCGCCAGCAGCTCATCGGGACTAGGGGGATACAATGAGCAGTTCTTC.